What follows is one T cell receptor beta chain and its context. These data belong to a study of blood T cell repertoires in COVID-19. It was during active infection that Seattle patients were enrolled and then longitudinally followed. As handled by the study authors: Researchers report that nucleated cell counts were estimated from reference gene primer amplification. Profiling relied on immunoSEQ multiplex PCR, and the TCRdb table lists in-frame clones only, not all of them. D and trimming come from the DNA, and the V and J calls and clone size come from that table. Of approximately 250,000 clones in the sample, 80% to 90% were seen once. Germline CDR1 reads LNHDA; CDR2 reads SQIVND (reference sequence). This CDR3 is built from 15 residues. Trimming removed 3 bases from V and 5 bases from J, with 16 bases in between.

This receptor was identified in a woman in her 70s with COVID-19, enrolled during active disease. Sequencing was done on a sample of peripheral blood. V gene TRBV19 combines with J gene TRBJ1-1, with D tentatively TRBD1 (5 bases). This CDR3 reads CASSIIGGGRTEAFF. CDR3 nucleotide sequence: TGTGCCAGTAGTATCATCGGCGGGGGAAGGACTGAAGCTTTCTTT. The entire variable domain, with the rest obtained from reference TRBV19 and TRBJ1-1, is as follows: DGGITQSPKYLFRKEGQNVTLSCEQNLNHDAMYWYRQDPGQGLRLIYYSQIVNDFQKGDIAEGYSVSREKKESFPLTVTSAQKNPTAFYLCASSIIGGGRTEAFFGQGTRLTVV.